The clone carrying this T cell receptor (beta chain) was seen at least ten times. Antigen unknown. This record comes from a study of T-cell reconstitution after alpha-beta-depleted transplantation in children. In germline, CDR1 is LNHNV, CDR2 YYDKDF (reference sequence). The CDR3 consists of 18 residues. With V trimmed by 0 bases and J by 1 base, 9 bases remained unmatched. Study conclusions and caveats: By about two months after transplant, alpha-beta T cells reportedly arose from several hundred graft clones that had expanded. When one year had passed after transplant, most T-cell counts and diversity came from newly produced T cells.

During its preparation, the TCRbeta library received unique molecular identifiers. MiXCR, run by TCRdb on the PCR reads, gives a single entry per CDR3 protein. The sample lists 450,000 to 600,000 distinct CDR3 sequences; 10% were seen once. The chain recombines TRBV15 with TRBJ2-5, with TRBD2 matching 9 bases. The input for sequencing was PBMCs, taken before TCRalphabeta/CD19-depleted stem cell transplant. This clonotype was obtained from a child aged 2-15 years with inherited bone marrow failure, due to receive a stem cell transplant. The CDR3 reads CATSRDPMSSGTQETQYF. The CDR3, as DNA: TGTGCCACCAGCAGAGATCCTATGTCTAGCGGGACCCAAGAGACCCAGTACTTC.